This is a list of T cell receptor beta chains from one sample in a study of cytotoxic CD8 clonotypes in ibrutinib-treated CLL. Clones were sequenced by immunoSEQ multiplex PCR, and TCRdb holds only the in-frame ones, with some missing. Here the sample spans around 160,000 clones, about 88% being singletons. Sequences were derived from PBMCs, sampled at disease progression, from a patient treated with ibrutinib. All receptors derive from a human donor with chronic lymphocytic leukemia. Both conserved end residues are trimmed from each CDR3. The D gene is left open where the match is weak.

. | TRBV11-2 | ASGRMGPNTGELF
. | TRBV27 | ASSRDWYSEQY
. | TRBV9 | ASSGKGSETQY
. | TRBV5-1 | ASARGTHNEQF
TRBD2 | TRBV7-3 | ASSSSGGEQY
. | TRBV7-2 | ASSLAWGSVEQY
. | TRBV7-2 | ASSFSRANYGYT
TRBD1 | TRBV6-5 | ASRDGQGLRVEQY
. | TRBV7-9 | ASSPGRHYEQY
. | TRBV5-6 | ASSPPPGAGELF
TRBD2 | TRBV9 | ASSHGLGGGNYEQY
TRBD1 | TRBV27 | ASSWDRNEKLF
. | TRBV18 | ASSPAQGGNTIY
. | TRBV27 | ASSYSRGPQH
. | TRBV15 | ATSRDGSNGEKLF
TRBD1 | TRBV6-5 | ASSYRAGGNQPQH
TRBD2 | TRBV7-6 | ASSSVRAGGPNNEQF
. | TRBV11-2 | ASTTLRSAANTGELF
. | TRBV11-1 | ASSPWEETQY
TRBD1 | TRBV5-1 | ASSLYGTANTEAF
TRBD1 | TRBV7-7 | ASSPLGQEYTGELF
. | TRBV5-1 | ASSERSGAGIQY
. | TRBV29-1 | SVERPADTQY
. | TRBV18 | ASSGQHYSNQPQH
. | TRBV28 | ATFAPQLARTGELF
. | TRBV15 | ATSSHRGSYEQY
. | TRBV19 | ASTVHPGYEQY
. | TRBV6-1 | ASSEAGSPTYQPQH
. | TRBV27 | ASRLGGGREYGYT
TRBD1 | TRBV18 | ASLREGATEAF
TRBD1 | TRBV12-5 | ASGLPTGVNTGELF
TRBD1 | TRBV7-6 | ASSLEDRGTYEQY
TRBD1 | TRBV10-3 | AISEWGTGDQPQH
TRBD1 | TRBV27 | ASSVTRDSQNYGYT
TRBD1 | TRBV6-5 | ASSYTQGTVTGDT
. | TRBV2 | ASSGGTLGRPHQQY
. | TRBV29-1 | SVRTRGNTEAF
TRBD1 | TRBV5-1 | ASSIAGRGLYEQY
TRBD2 | TRBV6-5 | ASRPLATSTDTQY
. | TRBV7-9 | ASSRRYGTEAF
. | TRBV9 | ASSHRQAGYT
. | TRBV4-1 | ASSQGRVSGNTIY
. | TRBV30 | AWSLTGVGTQY
TRBD1 | TRBV5-1 | ASSPTGVVYEQY
. | TRBV19 | ASSNSEYEQY
. | TRBV6-5 | ASSYENRYNEQF
. | TRBV27 | ASSLLGNTGELF
. | TRBV19 | ASSIDFRPNEKLF
. | TRBV18 | ASSPTARRTEAF
TRBD2 | TRBV7-3 | ASSLDGSGRAPGELF
. | TRBV19 | ASSLIRTLTGELF
. | TRBV5-1 | ASSLGQVENYGYT
TRBD2 | TRBV7-2 | ASSLLAGGRTDTQY
. | TRBV6-1 | ASSELPGRGPTDTQY